Below, 5 T cell receptor beta chains from the same sample are listed, as sequenced in a study of blood T cell repertoires in COVID-19. Clones were read by immunoSEQ multiplex PCR, and TCRdb kept only the in-frame ones, dropping some. The sample consists of about 330,000 clones, over 70% of them appearing once. Input material: PBMCs or T cells enriched from blood (not recorded which). Every receptor here comes from a man aged 25-45 years who had recovered from COVID-19.

CDR3 protein: CASSERGDTGELFF. CDR3 DNA: TGTGCCAGCAGTGAGCGGGGGGACACCGGGGAGCTGTTTTTT. The rearrangement links TRBV13 to TRBJ2-2; 9 nucleotides align to TRBD2. Losses at the gene ends were 6 bases for V and 3 bases for J; bases not matched to a gene: 2. CDR1 and CDR2 (germline): PRHDT, FYEKMQ (reference sequence). The CDR3 consists of 14 residues.

The chain carries TRBV9 and TRBJ1-3, with unresolved D. Trimming took 1 base from V and 5 from J, leaving 10 bases between them. Per germline, CDR1 SGDLS and CDR2 YYNGEE. The CDR3 contains 14 residues. CDR3 region: CASSVTSGRNTIYF. For the CDR3, the DNA is TGTGCCAGCAGCGTAACGTCCGGGAGAAACACCATATATTTT.

This clone occurred a few times. V is TRBV14 and J is TRBJ1-6; maybe TRBD1 (6 bases). Germline assignment: CDR1 SGHDN and CDR2 FVKESK. The CDR3 is made up of 16 amino acids. Deletions cut 2 bases from V and 0 bases from J, with 8 bases between. CDR3 amino acids: CASSQNRDSYNSPLHF. The CDR3 bases are TGTGCCAGCAGCCAAAACAGGGACTCCTATAATTCACCCCTCCACTTT. Full variable domain (rest looked up from reference TRBV14 and TRBJ1-6): EAGVTQFPSHSVIEKGQTVTLRCDPISGHDNLYWYRRVMGKEIKFLLHFVKESKQDESGMPNNRFLAERTGGTYSTLKVQPAELEDSGVYFCASSQNRDSYNSPLHFGNGTRLTVT.

The chain uses TRBV6-5 and TRBJ2-7; 11 bases fit TRBD1. The J segment lost 7 bases and the V segment lost 0 bases, leaving 5 bases of the junction unmatched. This CDR3 has 15 amino acids. The germline gives CDR1 MNHEY, CDR2 SVGAGI. The CDR3 here is CASSYSGTGGWEQYF. The CDR3 region has the DNA TGTGCCAGCAGTTACTCCGGGACAGGGGGGTGGGAGCAGTACTTC.

The chain employs TRBV9 and TRBJ2-1, with D tentatively TRBD2 (7 bases). This CDR3 is 16 amino acids long. The germline CDR1 and CDR2 sequences are SGDLS and YYNGEE. V shed 1 base and J shed 9 bases, with 20 bases lying between them. CDR3 residues: CASSVSWAGAGGEQFF. CDR3 DNA: TGTGCCAGCAGCGTATCCTGGGCGGGGGCCGGCGGTGAGCAGTTCTTC.